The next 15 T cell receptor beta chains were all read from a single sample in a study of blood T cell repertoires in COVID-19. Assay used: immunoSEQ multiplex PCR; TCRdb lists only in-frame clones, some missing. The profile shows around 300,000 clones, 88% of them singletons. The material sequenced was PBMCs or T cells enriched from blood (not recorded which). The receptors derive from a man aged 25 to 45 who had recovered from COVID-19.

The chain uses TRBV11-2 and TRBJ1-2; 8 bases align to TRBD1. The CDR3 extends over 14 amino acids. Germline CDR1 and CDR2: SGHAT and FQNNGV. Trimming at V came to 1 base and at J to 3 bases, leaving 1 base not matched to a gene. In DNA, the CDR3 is TGTGCCAGCAGCTTAGCAGGGGGCGACTATGGCTACACCTTC. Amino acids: CASSLAGGDYGYTF.

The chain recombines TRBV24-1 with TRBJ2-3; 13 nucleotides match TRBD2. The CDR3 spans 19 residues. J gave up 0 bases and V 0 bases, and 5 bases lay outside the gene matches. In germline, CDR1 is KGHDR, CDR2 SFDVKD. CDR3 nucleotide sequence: TGTGCCACCAGTGATTTGGGGACTAGCGGGGCCCGTAGCACAGATACGCAGTATTTT. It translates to CATSDLGTSGARSTDTQYF.

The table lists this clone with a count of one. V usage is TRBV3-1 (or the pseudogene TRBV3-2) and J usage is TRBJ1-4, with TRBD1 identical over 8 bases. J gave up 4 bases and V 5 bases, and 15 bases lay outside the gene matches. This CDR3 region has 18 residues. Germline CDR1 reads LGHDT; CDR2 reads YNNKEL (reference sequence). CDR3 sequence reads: CASSGDRGASSRNEKLFF. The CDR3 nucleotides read TGTGCCAGCAGCGGAGACAGGGGCGCGAGTTCCCGTAATGAAAAACTGTTTTTT.

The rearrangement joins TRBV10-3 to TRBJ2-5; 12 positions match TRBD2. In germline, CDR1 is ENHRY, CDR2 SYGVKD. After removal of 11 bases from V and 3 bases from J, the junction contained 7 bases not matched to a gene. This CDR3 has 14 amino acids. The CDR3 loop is CASRTSGIKETQYF. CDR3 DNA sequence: TGTGCCTCCAGGACTAGCGGGATAAAAGAGACCCAGTACTTC.

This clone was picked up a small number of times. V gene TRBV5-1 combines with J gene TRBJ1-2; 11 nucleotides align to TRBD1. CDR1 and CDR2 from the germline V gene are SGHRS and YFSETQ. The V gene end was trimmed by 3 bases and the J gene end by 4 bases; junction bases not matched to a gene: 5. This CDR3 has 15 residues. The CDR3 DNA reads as TGCGCCAGCAGCTCGGGGACAGGGGGAGTCTATGGCTACACCTTC. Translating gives CASSSGTGGVYGYTF. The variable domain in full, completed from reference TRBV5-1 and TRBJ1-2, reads KAGVTQTPRYLIKTRGQQVTLSCSPISGHRSVSWYQQTPGQGLQFLFEYFSETQRNKGNFPGRFSGRQFSNSRSEMNVSTLELGDSALYLCASSSGTGGVYGYTFGSGTRLTVV.

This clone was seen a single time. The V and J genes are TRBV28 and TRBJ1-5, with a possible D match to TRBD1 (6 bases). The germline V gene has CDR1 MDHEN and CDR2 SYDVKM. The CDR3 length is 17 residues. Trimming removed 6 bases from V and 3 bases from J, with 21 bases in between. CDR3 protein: CASRATGQRELNQPQHF. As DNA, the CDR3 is TGTGCCAGCAGGGCTACGGGACAAAGGGAACTCAATCAGCCCCAGCATTTT.

The CDR3 protein is CASSPGGRYGYTF. The CDR3 DNA sequence: TGCGCCAGCAGCCCAGGGGGGCGCTATGGCTACACCTTC. The chain employs TRBV4-1 and TRBJ1-2; the match to TRBD1 covers 7 bases. The CDR3 runs 13 residues. The germline CDR1 and CDR2 sequences are MGHRA and YSYEKL. With 4 bases clipped from V and 4 bases from J, the junction kept 3 bases outside the gene matches.

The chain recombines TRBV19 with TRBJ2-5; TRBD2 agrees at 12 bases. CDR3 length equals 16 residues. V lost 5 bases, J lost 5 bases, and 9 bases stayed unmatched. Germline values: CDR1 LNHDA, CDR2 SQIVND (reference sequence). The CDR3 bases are TGTGCCAGTAGTCTCTCTAGCGGGGGGGCCTTCGAGACCCAGTACTTC. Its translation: CASSLSSGGAFETQYF.

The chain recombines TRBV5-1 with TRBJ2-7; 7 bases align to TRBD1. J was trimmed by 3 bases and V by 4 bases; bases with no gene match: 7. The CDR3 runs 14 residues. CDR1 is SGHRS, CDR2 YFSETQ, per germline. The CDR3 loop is CASSNGQAHYEQYF. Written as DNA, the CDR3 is TGCGCCAGCAGCAACGGACAGGCCCACTACGAGCAGTACTTC.

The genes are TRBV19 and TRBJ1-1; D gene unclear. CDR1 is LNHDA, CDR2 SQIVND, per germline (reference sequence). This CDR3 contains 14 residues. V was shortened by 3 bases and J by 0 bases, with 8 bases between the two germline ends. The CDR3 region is CASSIGEMNTEAFF. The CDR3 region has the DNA TGTGCCAGTAGTATCGGGGAGATGAACACTGAAGCTTTCTTT.

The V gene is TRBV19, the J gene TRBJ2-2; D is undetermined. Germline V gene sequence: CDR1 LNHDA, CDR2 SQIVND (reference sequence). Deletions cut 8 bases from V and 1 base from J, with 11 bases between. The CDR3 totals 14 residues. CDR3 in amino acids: CASLLRRNTGELFF. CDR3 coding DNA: TGTGCCAGTTTGCTCAGGCGGAACACCGGGGAGCTGTTTTTT.

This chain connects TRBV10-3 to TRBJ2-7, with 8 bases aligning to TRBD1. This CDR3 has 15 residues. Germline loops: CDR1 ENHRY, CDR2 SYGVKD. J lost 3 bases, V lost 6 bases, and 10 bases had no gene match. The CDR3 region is CAISGTGQKNYEQYF. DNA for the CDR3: TGTGCCATCAGCGGGACAGGCCAAAAGAACTACGAGCAGTACTTC.

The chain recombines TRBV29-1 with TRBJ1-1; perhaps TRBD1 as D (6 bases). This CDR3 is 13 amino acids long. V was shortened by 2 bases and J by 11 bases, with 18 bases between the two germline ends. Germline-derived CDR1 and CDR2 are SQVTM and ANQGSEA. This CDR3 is CSVEIPDRPDAFF. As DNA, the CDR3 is TGCAGCGTTGAAATACCCGACAGGCCGGATGCTTTCTTT.

The CDR3 spells CASRAVLAGANVLTF. The DNA for the CDR3 is TGTGCCAGTAGGGCAGTTCTAGCTGGGGCCAACGTCCTGACTTTC. V gene TRBV19 combines with J gene TRBJ2-6, with D hard to call. The germline V gene encodes CDR1 LNHDA and CDR2 SQIVND (reference sequence). The CDR3 contains 15 residues. V was cut by 6 bases and J by 2 bases, with 11 bases left in between.

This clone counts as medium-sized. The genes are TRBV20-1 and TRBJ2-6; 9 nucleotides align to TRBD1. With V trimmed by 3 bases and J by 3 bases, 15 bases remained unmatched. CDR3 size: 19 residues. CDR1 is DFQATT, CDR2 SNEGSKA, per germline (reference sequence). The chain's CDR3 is CSASPEGEQGADGANVLTF. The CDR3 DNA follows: TGCAGTGCTAGTCCCGAGGGGGAACAGGGGGCGGATGGGGCCAACGTCCTGACTTTC.